The rows below give T cell receptor beta chains drawn from one sample of a study of Graves' ophthalmopathy and Graves' hyperthyroidism. TCRdb re-called the multiplex PCR reads through MiXCR, storing one row per CDR3 protein. The sample lists about 340,000 distinct CDR3 sequences; 17% were seen once. What was sequenced was peripheral blood. These receptor sequences come from an adult man with Graves' ophthalmopathy. The CDR3 runs from the conserved cysteine through the conserved F or W.

v_call,j_call,cdr3_aa
TRBV27,TRBJ2-7,CASSLAQEGYEQYF
TRBV19,TRBJ1-3,CASSEGQAGNTIYF
TRBV20-1,TRBJ1-6,CSAREGQGYNSPLHF
TRBV24-1,TRBJ2-2,CATSDFGRNTGELFF
TRBV11-2,TRBJ2-7,CASSFGTGDLYEQYF
TRBV9,TRBJ2-5,CASSVGLAGGGETQYF
TRBV11-2,TRBJ1-2,CASSLDWGTGLSNYGYTF
TRBV12-3/TRBV12-4,TRBJ1-3,CASTNRRGGNTIYF
TRBV7-2,TRBJ2-7,CASSLAGRVNEQYF
TRBV24-1,TRBJ1-1,CATKNTEAFF
TRBV20-1,TRBJ1-1,CSARDLEKGGEAFF
TRBV6-2/TRBV6-3,TRBJ1-1,CASSYPNLGGWNTEAFF
TRBV28,TRBJ2-7,CASSLAGGTDEQYF
TRBV27,TRBJ1-6,CASSLIGGGSSYNSPLHF
TRBV7-9,TRBJ1-5,CASSLAHAQPQHF
TRBV5-1,TRBJ2-7,CASSLAGGRYEQYF
TRBV7-3,TRBJ2-5,CASSLDWGETQYF
TRBV12-3/TRBV12-4,TRBJ2-6,CASSLVRGLGANVLTF
TRBV19,TRBJ1-2,CASSTARFPYGYTF
TRBV12-3/TRBV12-4,TRBJ2-7,CASTAGSDEQYF
TRBV7-2,TRBJ2-4,CASTPTSGTDIQYF
TRBV13,TRBJ2-7,CASSSSLGAGGSEQYF
TRBV20-1,TRBJ1-3,CSARDNTGAGNTIYF
TRBV20-1,TRBJ2-7,CSASGTHYEQYF
TRBV6-5,TRBJ2-5,CASSYGGEETQYF
TRBV7-9,TRBJ1-3,CASTPLTGERNTIYF
TRBV30,TRBJ1-2,CAWSVRGAAGYTF
TRBV6-1,TRBJ2-1,CASTAGHEQFF
TRBV7-9,TRBJ2-6,CASSLVAGANVLTF
TRBV30,TRBJ1-5,CAWSKGARKPQHF
TRBV11-2,TRBJ2-1,CASSPTGSDNEQFF
TRBV6-1,TRBJ1-5,CASSEQRGNQPQHF
TRBV28,TRBJ1-2,CASRLYRDRDGFQGYTF
TRBV20-1,TRBJ2-5,CSARDWRGTSGGKETQYF
TRBV7-2,TRBJ2-7,CASSWGGEQYF
TRBV4-1,TRBJ2-5,CASSQDVAVGETQYF
TRBV18,TRBJ1-2,CASSPGTGYGYTF
TRBV24-1,TRBJ1-2,CATSDAGQGRGYTF
TRBV6-1,TRBJ2-2,CASNKGRTGELFF
TRBV20-1,TRBJ2-7,CSASTLGGWGEQYF
TRBV12-3/TRBV12-4,TRBJ1-2,CASSQTGFGYGYTF
TRBV19,TRBJ1-1,CASSGGQGAKMAEAFF
TRBV24-1,TRBJ1-5,CATSFPNGPQHF
TRBV12-3/TRBV12-4,TRBJ1-5,CASSLTGLQPQHF
TRBV11-2,TRBJ2-5,CASSDRGQVQTQYF
TRBV2,TRBJ1-1,CASSADRGSTEAFF